This entry concerns a single TCR beta chain. Its target is not known. Treatment reported: roughly 19 received Ad26.COV2.S at low or high dose, single or two shots; 5 received placebo; per-sample allocation not given. Samples were taken on day 63 after the first vaccine or placebo injection. As its vector, the vaccine had Ad26, which expressed Wuhan-strain SARS-CoV-2 spike. Sequencing used immunoSEQ multiplex PCR; TCRdb keeps in-frame clones, though not all of them. The sample carries a few hundred thousand clones, roughly 89% recorded once. Germline V gene lookup returns CDR1 SGHVS and CDR2 FQNEAQ. This CDR3 has 16 amino acids. Trimming removed 1 base at V and 4 bases at J, with 15 bases between. The sample originates from a study of Ad26.COV2.S vaccination and SARS-CoV-2 variants. Study context: Donor got 5x10^10 or 1x10^11 viral particles of Ad26.COV2.S. Study-level findings and limits: Compared with placebo recipients, vaccine recipients had higher spike-specific TCR breadth. It was reported that spike-specific CD8+ and CD4+ T cell responses were substantially broad after vaccination.

This sequence joins TRBV7-8 and TRBJ2-3, with a tentative D call TRBD2 (5 bases). The specimen comprised peripheral blood, sampled in a trial of Ad26.COV2.S vaccine versus placebo. The receptor was derived from a person between 18 and 65 years old who received the Ad26.COV2.S COVID-19 vaccine or a placebo. DNA for the CDR3: TGTGCCAGCAGCTTAGTAGTCGTGGACTTCTCAGATACGCAGTATTTT. This codes for CASSLVVVDFSDTQYF.